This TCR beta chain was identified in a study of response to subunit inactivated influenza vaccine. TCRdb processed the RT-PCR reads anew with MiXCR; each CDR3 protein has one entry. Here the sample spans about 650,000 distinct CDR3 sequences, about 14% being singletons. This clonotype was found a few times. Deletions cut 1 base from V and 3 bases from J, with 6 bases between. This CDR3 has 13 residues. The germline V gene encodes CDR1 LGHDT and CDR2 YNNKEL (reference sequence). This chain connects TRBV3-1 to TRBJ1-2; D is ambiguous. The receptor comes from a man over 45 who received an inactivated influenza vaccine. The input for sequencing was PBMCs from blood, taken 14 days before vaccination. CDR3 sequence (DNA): TGTGCCAGCAGCCAAGCCCAGGACTATGGCTACACCTTC. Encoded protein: CASSQAQDYGYTF.